The TCR beta chain described here comes from a study of blood T cell repertoires in COVID-19. Overall study context: Sample material is recorded as cDNA or gDNA derived from T cells, B-cell-depleted T cells, or PBMCs.

Germline CDR1 MNHEY, CDR2 SVGAGI. The CDR3 runs 16 residues. V was pared by 0 bases and J by 4 bases, with 12 bases between. Assay used: immunoSEQ multiplex PCR; TCRdb lists only in-frame clones, some missing. Found here are fewer than 200,000 clones, roughly four fifths of them singletons; the top ten hold about 7%. This TCR was sampled from a human donor in a cohort sampled during active COVID-19. Material: peripheral blood. The gene calls are TRBV6-5 and TRBJ2-2; a weak D match, TRBD2 (6 bases). The CDR3 region has the DNA TGTGCCAGCAGTTACTCGGTGCTGGAGGGCACCGGGGAGCTGTTTTTT. Its translation: CASSYSVLEGTGELFF.